These 29 T cell receptor beta chains were sequenced from one sample in a study of metastatic and nonmetastatic thyroid tumors. All patients were treatment-naive before thyroid surgery. Using MiXCR, TCRdb reanalyzed the PCR reads. The data show around 21,000 clones, 22% seen once. The sequenced material came from tumor tissue. These receptors came from a male donor with papillary thyroid cancer or a benign thyroid nodule (not recorded which). Some clones in this sample may be carry-over from other donors' samples.

This clone was seen a handful of times. This chain uses TRBV6-2 or TRBV6-3 with TRBJ1-6, with D unclear. Germline lookup yields CDR1 MNHEY and CDR2 SVGEGT. Trimming took 2 bases from V and 2 from J, leaving 13 bases between them. This CDR3 has 17 residues. The CDR3 nucleotides are TGTGCCAGCAGTTACAGCTACCCGGGCGCCTATAATTCACCCCTCCACTTT. Translating it yields CASSYSYPGAYNSPLHF.

This clone was counted ten times or more. Additional DNA sequences in this sample encode the identical CDR3. This rearrangement joins TRBV12-3 or TRBV12-4 to TRBJ1-4; TRBD1 is a possible D gene (5 bases). Trimming removed 2 bases from V and 8 bases from J, with 6 bases in between. The CDR3 consists of 12 residues. In DNA, the CDR3 is TGTGCCAGCAGTTTACGGGACGAAAAACTGTTTTTT. This codes for CASSLRDEKLFF.

This clone has a handful of counts. A much more abundant neighbour one base away suggests this may be a read error. The chain couples TRBV20-1 to TRBJ2-1; 8 bases map to TRBD2. In germline, CDR1 is DFQATT, CDR2 SNEGSKA (reference sequence). Germline trimming cut 6 bases from V and 5 bases from J; bases unmatched to any gene: 9. CDR3 size: 14 residues. The CDR3 nucleotides read TGCAGTGCCATACGGGAGGGCCTCCACAATGAGCAGTTCTTC. It specifies CSAIREGLHNEQFF.

This clone was seen many times. This rearrangement joins TRBV7-2 to TRBJ2-3; D is undetermined. The CDR3 contains 15 residues. CDR1 and CDR2 from the germline V gene are SGHTA and FQGNSA. The V end lost 1 base, the J end lost 2 bases, and 10 bases lay between the germline ends. The CDR3 DNA follows: TGTGCCAGCAGCTTAGTCTACCACAACACAGATACGCAGTATTTT. Its protein product is CASSLVYHNTDTQYF.

This clone was recorded many times. The V gene is TRBV5-1, the J gene TRBJ2-3; D perhaps matches TRBD1 (6 bases). Germline CDR1 and CDR2: SGHRS and YFSETQ. The CDR3 has 13 amino acids. Trimming took off 6 bases at V and 2 bases at J, with 10 bases between the two ends. CDR3 in DNA: TGCGCCAGCACTGGACAGACCACAGATACGCAGTATTTT. Its translation is CASTGQTTDTQYF.

This clone was observed many times. This chain joins TRBV27 and TRBJ1-4; TRBD1 is a possible D gene (5 bases). V dropped 5 bases and J dropped 10 bases, with 20 bases sitting between them. Germline V lookup: CDR1 MNHEY, CDR2 SMNVEV (reference sequence). The CDR3 extends over 15 amino acids. CDR3 amino acids: CASSPGAGLVGKLFF. CDR3 coding DNA: TGTGCCAGCAGTCCCGGGGCAGGTTTGGTCGGAAAACTGTTTTTT. The whole variable domain, filled in from reference TRBV27 and TRBJ1-4, reads EAQVTQNPRYLITVTGKKLTVTCSQNMNHEYMSWYRQDPGLGLRQIYYSMNVEVTDKGDVPEGYKVSRKEKRNFPLILESPSPNQTSLYFCASSPGAGLVGKLFFGSGTQLSVL.

Many counts were recorded for this clone. This sequence joins TRBV7-9 and TRBJ2-6; D is possibly TRBD2 (6 bases). Trimming removed 3 bases from V and 0 bases from J, with 12 bases in between. Germline V CDR1 and CDR2: SEHNR, FQNEAQ (reference sequence). The CDR3 sequence is 17 residues long. CDR3 DNA sequence: TGTGCCAGCAGCTTCTCAGGAGCGGGCTCTGGGGCCAACGTCCTGACTTTC. Protein sequence: CASSFSGAGSGANVLTF. The whole variable domain, filled in from reference TRBV7-9 and TRBJ2-6, reads DTGVSQNPRHKITKRGQNVTFRCDPISEHNRLYWYRQTLGQGPEFLTYFQNEAQLEKSRLLSDRFSAERPKGSFSTLEIQRTEQGDSAMYLCASSFSGAGSGANVLTFGAGSRLTVL.

This clone was seen ten or more times. V usage is TRBV7-9 and J usage is TRBJ1-6; D perhaps matches TRBD1 (6 bases). CDR1 is SEHNR, CDR2 FQNEAQ, per germline (reference sequence). The CDR3 totals 14 residues. V dropped 5 bases and J dropped 5 bases, with 10 bases sitting between them. This CDR3 is CASSDRGDNSPLHF. The CDR3 DNA reads TGTGCCAGCAGCGATAGGGGGGATAATTCACCCCTCCACTTT.

This clone was recorded many times. The chain's CDR3 is CASSLGLAGGDNEQFF. DNA for the CDR3: TGTGCCAGCAGTTTGGGACTAGCGGGAGGGGACAATGAGCAGTTCTTC. This sequence joins TRBV28 and TRBJ2-1; 16 bases fit TRBD2. The germline CDR1 and CDR2 sequences are MDHEN and SYDVKM. The CDR3 sequence is 16 residues long. The J segment lost 5 bases and the V segment lost 3 bases, leaving 1 base of the junction unmatched.

This clone was recorded at least ten times. V usage is TRBV10-3 and J usage is TRBJ1-5, with D hard to call. Germline CDR1 and CDR2: ENHRY and SYGVKD. Trimming stripped 6 bases from V and 3 bases from J, with 6 bases between. This CDR3 comprises 12 residues. The CDR3 nucleotides read TGTGCCATCAGCCCAACCAATCAGCCCCAGCATTTT. Translating gives CAISPTNQPQHF.

Ten or more counts support this clone. The chain has TRBV6-6 and TRBJ2-6, with 9 bases fitting TRBD2. The junction had 10 bases not matched to a gene; V was cut back by 4 bases and J by 0 bases. From germline, CDR1 is MNHNY and CDR2 SVGAGI (reference sequence). The length of the CDR3 is 19 residues. CDR3 protein: CASSSPPRGGSSGANVLTF. Here the CDR3 DNA reads TGTGCCAGCAGTTCCCCCCCGCGGGGGGGGAGCTCTGGGGCCAACGTCCTGACTTTC.

This clone was picked up many times. The chain employs TRBV2 and TRBJ2-1, with TRBD2 as a possible D gene (6 bases). Germline V gene lookup returns CDR1 SNHLY and CDR2 FYNNEI. Trimming left V 4 bases short and J 9 bases short, with 16 bases between. The length of the CDR3 is 14 residues. This CDR3 is CASSALRDSGEQFF. The CDR3 DNA sequence: TGTGCCAGCAGTGCTTTGCGGGATAGCGGTGAGCAGTTCTTC.

The gene calls are TRBV6-2 or TRBV6-3 and TRBJ2-3; 8 bases match TRBD1. V lost 6 bases and J lost 2; bases outside the gene matches: 7. The CDR3 consists of 15 residues. Germline V lookup: CDR1 MNHEY, CDR2 SVGEGT. DNA of the CDR3: TGTGCCAGCAGATACGGACAGGGTGCCACAGATACGCAGTATTTT. Amino acid sequence: CASRYGQGATDTQYF.

The V and J genes are TRBV28 and TRBJ1-1; D not resolved. V gave up 5 bases and J gave up 4 bases, with 20 bases separating them. Germline V lookup: CDR1 MDHEN, CDR2 SYDVKM. The CDR3 contains 16 residues. CDR3 coding DNA: TGTGCCAGCAGTCCCAGGCACCTGGGTAGTGGCACTGAAGCTTTCTTT. Its protein product is CASSPRHLGSGTEAFF.

By sample share, this clone is medium-sized (0.01 to 0.1%). This chain links TRBV20-1 with TRBJ1-2; 12 nucleotides align to TRBD1. Trimming removed 6 bases from V and 7 bases from J; junction bases left unmatched: 9. CDR1 and CDR2 from the germline V gene are DFQATT and SNEGSKA (reference sequence). This CDR3 is built from 14 residues. CDR3 coding DNA: TGCAGTGCCCCACCGGGACAGGGGGCGCGTGGCTACACCTTC. This codes for CSAPPGQGARGYTF.

In regard to this clone: One base away lies a much larger clone, so this may be a sequencing read error. The CDR3 carries no conserved terminal phenylalanine or tryptophan, so it likely arises from a read error. CDR3 sequence (DNA): TGCAGTGCTCCGAAGCCGAGCGGGATGGCGGACACCGGGGAGCTGTTTTCT. This gives the protein CSAPKPSGMADTGELFS. The chain couples TRBV20-1 to TRBJ2-2; 7 bases agree with TRBD2. J gave up 3 bases and V 5 bases, and 15 bases lay outside the gene matches. The CDR3 extends over 17 amino acids. Germline V gene lookup returns CDR1 DFQATT and CDR2 SNEGSKA (reference sequence).

The genes are TRBV5-1 and TRBJ2-7; 7 nucleotides align to TRBD1. CDR1 is SGHRS and CDR2 is YFSETQ in the germline V gene. There are 12 residues in the CDR3. V shed 7 bases, J shed 9 bases, and the junction held 10 bases outside the gene matches. The CDR3 spells CASPRDRAWQYF. Here the CDR3 DNA reads TGCGCCAGCCCAAGAGACAGGGCGTGGCAGTACTTC.

This clone was observed once. The chain carries TRBV24-1 and TRBJ2-2, with 7 bases fitting TRBD2. With 4 bases clipped from V and 5 bases from J, the junction kept 9 bases outside the gene matches. CDR1 KGHDR and CDR2 SFDVKD come from the germline V gene. The CDR3 has 16 residues. For the CDR3, the DNA is TGTGCCACCAGTGACTCAGGACGGGGGGTAACCGGGGAGCTGTTTTTT. This translates into CATSDSGRGVTGELFF.

This clone came up many times. The CDR3 bases are TGTGCCAGCAGCGGGGCCGGGACAGTTTACACAGATACGCAGTATTTT. The encoded protein is CASSGAGTVYTDTQYF. The chain combines TRBV9 with TRBJ2-3, with 7 bases identical to TRBD1. Germline V gene data show CDR1 as SGDLS and CDR2 as YYNGEE. This CDR3 contains 16 residues. J gave up 2 bases and V 3 bases, and 9 bases lay outside the gene matches.

At least ten counts were recorded for this clone. The chain has TRBV2 and TRBJ2-3; 7 bases are shared with TRBD1. Trimming cost V 7 bases and J 1 base; bases outside gene matches: 5. The CDR3 totals 14 residues. Germline CDR1 is SNHLY and CDR2 is FYNNEI. In DNA form, the CDR3 reads TGTGCCAGCAATCGACAGGGAGGCACAGATACGCAGTATTTT. Amino acid sequence: CASNRQGGTDTQYF.

This clone came up many times. This chain joins TRBV5-1 and TRBJ2-1; D possibly corresponds to TRBD1 (6 bases). Trimming stripped 4 bases from V and 1 base from J, with 9 bases between. CDR1 is SGHRS, CDR2 YFSETQ, per germline. The CDR3 is 14 amino acids. CDR3 region: CASSEDSSYNEQFF. CDR3 DNA: TGCGCCAGCAGCGAGGACAGTTCCTACAATGAGCAGTTCTTC.

This clone has at least ten counts. This CDR3 reads CSAESGRANEQYF. The CDR3 DNA follows: TGCAGTGCTGAGAGCGGGAGGGCTAACGAGCAGTACTTC. V usage is TRBV20-1 and J usage is TRBJ2-7; 10 bases agree with TRBD2. This CDR3 has 13 amino acids. The V gene's germline CDR1 is DFQATT and CDR2 SNEGSKA (reference sequence). The V and J ends lost 5 bases and 5 bases, in that order; junction bases with no gene match: 6.

Many counts were recorded for this clone. The chain employs TRBV20-1 and TRBJ2-3; TRBD2 matches 10 bases. The CDR3 contains 18 residues. Germline CDR1 is DFQATT and CDR2 is SNEGSKA (reference sequence). After removal of 3 bases from V and 0 bases from J, the junction contained 12 bases not matched to a gene. The CDR3: CSARLLGSSGRSTDTQYF. The CDR3 nucleotides read TGCAGTGCTAGGCTTTTGGGGTCTAGCGGGAGAAGCACAGATACGCAGTATTTT.

This clone was counted at least ten times. J is TRBJ2-3 and V is TRBV12-3 or TRBV12-4; 7 bases map to TRBD1. V trimming: 9 bases; J trimming: 1 base; junction bases outside the gene matches: 4. The CDR3 runs 13 residues. As DNA, the CDR3 is TGTGCCAGTAGACAGGGTCGCACAGATACGCAGTATTTT. Its translation: CASRQGRTDTQYF.

With respect to this clone: The junction differs from germline at one of its ends, possibly a read error. The chain is built from TRBV6-2 or TRBV6-3 and TRBJ2-7, with a tentative D call TRBD2 (6 bases). Germline V lookup: CDR1 MNHEY, CDR2 SVGEGT. The CDR3 consists of 15 residues. The CDR3 sequence is CATLPGGAQSYELYF. CDR3 nucleotides: TGTGCCACCCTTCCTGGAGGGGCCCAATCCTACGAGCTGTACTTC.

The V gene is TRBV7-9, the J gene TRBJ2-7; D ambiguous. CDR3 length: 15 residues. Germline CDR1 SEHNR, CDR2 FQNEAQ (reference sequence). V was trimmed by 7 bases and J by 2 bases, leaving 18 bases between them. The CDR3 spells CASTYTYRPPYEQYF. As DNA, the CDR3 is TGTGCCAGCACGTATACCTACCGTCCCCCCTACGAGCAGTACTTC.

This chain connects TRBV20-1 to TRBJ2-1, with D possibly matching TRBD2 (5 bases). V gave up 4 bases and J gave up 5 bases, with 18 bases separating them. The CDR3 contains 15 residues. In germline, CDR1 is DFQATT, CDR2 SNEGSKA (reference sequence). CDR3 sequence: CSAIVVGAVNNEQFF. In DNA, the CDR3 is TGCAGTGCTATAGTGGTCGGAGCGGTGAACAATGAGCAGTTCTTC.

This clone was picked up a small number of times. The rearrangement uses TRBV6-2 or TRBV6-3 and TRBJ2-1; D may be TRBD1 or TRBD2 (5 bases each). This CDR3 spans 12 amino acids. CDR1 and CDR2 from the germline V gene are MNHEY and SVGEGT. The CDR3 here is CDRGEGPQGQFF. CDR3 coding DNA: TGTGACAGAGGCGAGGGCCCGCAGGGGCAGTTCTTC.

This clone showed up many times. The chain is built from TRBV28 and TRBJ1-4; the D is unclear. The CDR3 totals 11 residues. Trimming stripped 3 bases from V and 10 bases from J, with 6 bases between. Germline CDR1 reads MDHEN; CDR2 reads SYDVKM. The CDR3: CASSFKGKLFF. CDR3 in DNA: TGTGCCAGCAGTTTCAAGGGAAAACTGTTTTTT.